The subject of this entry is one TCR beta chain. Random-hexamer reverse transcription was applied to roughly 0.45 to 1 ug RNA. Amplification of TCR beta CDR3 spanned 54 Vbeta and 13 Jbeta via immunoSEQ multiplex PCR. MiXCR, applied by TCRdb to the immunoSEQ multiplex PCR reads, yields one record per CDR3 protein. Found here are some 130,000 distinct CDR3 sequences, 90% to 95% of them singletons; the top ten hold over 0.1%. Trimming removed 1 base from V and 5 bases from J, with 9 bases in between. CDR1 and CDR2 from the germline V gene are SEHNR and FQNEAQ (reference sequence). The CDR3 runs to 14 residues. These data are taken from a study of CD8 T cells in Susac syndrome. Sequencing of TCR beta, carried out with a high-throughput approach, was applied to CD8+ and CD4+ T cells from the blood. The authors negatively isolated CD8+ and CD4+ T cells and FACS-enriched TEMRA cells.

The TCR sequence derives from a human donor in good health. The chain recombines TRBV7-9 with TRBJ2-1; D not certain. The sequenced material came from CD4+ T cells from PBMCs. CDR3 in amino acids: CASSLDVDHNEQFF. CDR3 nucleotide sequence: TGTGCCAGCAGCTTAGACGTGGACCACAATGAGCAGTTCTTC.